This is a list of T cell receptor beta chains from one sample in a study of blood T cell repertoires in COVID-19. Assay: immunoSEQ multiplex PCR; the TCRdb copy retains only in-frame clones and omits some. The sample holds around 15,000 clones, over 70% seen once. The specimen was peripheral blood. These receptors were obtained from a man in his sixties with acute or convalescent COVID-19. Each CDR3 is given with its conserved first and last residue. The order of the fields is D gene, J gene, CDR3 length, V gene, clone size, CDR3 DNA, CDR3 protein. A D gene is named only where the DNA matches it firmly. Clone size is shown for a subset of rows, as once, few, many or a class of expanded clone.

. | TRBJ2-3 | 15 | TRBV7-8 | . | TGTGCCAGCAGCTTAGGAGGCCTACGCGCAGATACGCAGTATTTT | CASSLGGLRADTQYF
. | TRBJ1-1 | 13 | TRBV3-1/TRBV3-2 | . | TGTGCCAGCAGCCACCGAGGCCCTGGCCTAGCTTTCTTT | CASSHRGPGLAFF
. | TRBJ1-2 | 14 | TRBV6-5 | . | TGTGCCAGCAGCCGTACCGGGACACACTATGGCTACACCTTC | CASSRTGTHYGYTF
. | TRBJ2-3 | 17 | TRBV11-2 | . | TGTGCCAGCAGCTTAGGGCTGGGGACACCCCTCACAGATACGCAGTATTTT | CASSLGLGTPLTDTQYF
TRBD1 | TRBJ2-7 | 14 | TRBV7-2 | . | TGTGCCAGCAGCTTAGCCCGGGACAGGGTCGAGCAGTACTTC | CASSLARDRVEQYF
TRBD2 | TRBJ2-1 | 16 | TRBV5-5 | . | TGTGCCAGCAGCCAGGTAGCGGGGAGCTCCTACAATGAGCAGTTCTTC | CASSQVAGSSYNEQFF
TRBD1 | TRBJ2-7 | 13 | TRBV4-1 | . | TGCGCCAGCAGCCAGGGGACAGGGGGCATTATTTACTTC | CASSQGTGGIIYF
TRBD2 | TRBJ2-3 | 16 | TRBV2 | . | TGTGCCAGCAGTGAAGATGGCGGGGGGGTCACAGATACGCAGTATTTT | CASSEDGGGVTDTQYF
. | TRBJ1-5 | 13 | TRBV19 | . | TGTGCCAGCGCCGGGGGGGTTAATCAGCCCCAGCATTTT | CASAGGVNQPQHF
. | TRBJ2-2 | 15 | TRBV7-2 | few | TGTGCCAGCAGCCCCCCTCCGAGGGACACCGGGGAGCTGTTTTTT | CASSPPPRDTGELFF
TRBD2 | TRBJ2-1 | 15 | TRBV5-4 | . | TGTGCCAGCAGCTTGGGGGGGGGCTCCTACAATGAGCAGTTCTTC | CASSLGGGSYNEQFF
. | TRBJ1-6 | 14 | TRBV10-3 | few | TGTGCCACACTTTCGGGGGGCATTAATTCACCCCTCCACTTT | CATLSGGINSPLHF
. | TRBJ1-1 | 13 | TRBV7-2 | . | TGTGCCAGCAGCTTAAATTCGTTTTCTGAAGCTTTCTTT | CASSLNSFSEAFF
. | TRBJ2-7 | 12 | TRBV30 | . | TGTGCCTGGAACGGGGGCTCCTACGAGCAGTACTTC | CAWNGGSYEQYF
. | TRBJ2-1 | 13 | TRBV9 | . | TGTGCCAGCAGCCTCTCCGAGGGGGGGCAGCAGTTCTTC | CASSLSEGGQQFF
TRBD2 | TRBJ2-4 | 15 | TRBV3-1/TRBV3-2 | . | TGTGCCAGCAGCCAGAGCGGGGGGGGCGAAAACATTCAGTACTTC | CASSQSGGGENIQYF
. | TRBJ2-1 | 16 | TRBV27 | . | TGTGCCAGCAGTTTATTGGTTTTCGGCAGGGTAAATGAGCAGTTCTTC | CASSLLVFGRVNEQFF
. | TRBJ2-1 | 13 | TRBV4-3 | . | TGCGCCAGCAGCAAAGCCCAATTCAATGAGCAGTTCTTC | CASSKAQFNEQFF
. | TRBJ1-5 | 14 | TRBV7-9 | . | TGTGCCAGCAGCTCCCGGGACAACAATCAGCCCCAGCATTTT | CASSSRDNNQPQHF
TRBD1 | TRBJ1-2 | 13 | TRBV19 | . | TGTGCCAGTAGTCCAGGGGGCGACTATGGCTACACCTTC | CASSPGGDYGYTF
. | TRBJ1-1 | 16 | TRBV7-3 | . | TGTGCCAGCAGCTTAATTAAGCCGCTGGCAGGAACTGAAGCTTTCTTT | CASSLIKPLAGTEAFF
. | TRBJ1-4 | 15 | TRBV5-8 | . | TGTGCCAGCAGCTTGGTTCGGGGAGCTAATGAAAAACTGTTTTTT | CASSLVRGANEKLFF
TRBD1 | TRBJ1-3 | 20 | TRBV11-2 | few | TGTGCCAGCAGCTTAGATCCTATAACCAGGACAGGCGCCTCTGGAAACACCATATATTTT | CASSLDPITRTGASGNTIYF
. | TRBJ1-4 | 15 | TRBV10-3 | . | TGTGCCATCAGTGAGTCTTTTCAGGGCGGTGAAAAACTGTTTTTT | CAISESFQGGEKLFF
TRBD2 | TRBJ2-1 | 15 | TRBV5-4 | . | TGTGCCAGCAGCTTGGGACTAGCGGGATACAATGAGCAGTTCTTC | CASSLGLAGYNEQFF
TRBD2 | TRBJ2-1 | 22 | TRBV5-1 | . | TGCGCCAGCAGCTTCCCGGGACAGGGGGCGACTAGCGGGAGGGCCGGGGAGCCTGAGCAGTTCTTC | CASSFPGQGATSGRAGEPEQFF
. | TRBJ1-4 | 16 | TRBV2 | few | TGTGCCAGCAGTGTGGGGGGGGCGAGGACTAATGAAAAACTGTTTTTT | CASSVGGARTNEKLFF
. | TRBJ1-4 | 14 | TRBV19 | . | TGTGCCAGTACACGGGGGGAGAGTAATGAAAAACTGTTTTTT | CASTRGESNEKLFF
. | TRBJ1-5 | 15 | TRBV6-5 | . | TGTGCCAGTCAGAACGGGGCAGGGGGCAATCAGCCCCAGCATTTT | CASQNGAGGNQPQHF
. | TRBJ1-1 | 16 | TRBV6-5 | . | TGTGCCAGCAGTTCCGAAGGGGTGTCAATGAACACTGAAGCTTTCTTT | CASSSEGVSMNTEAFF
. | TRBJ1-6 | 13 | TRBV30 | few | TGTGCCTCCGGGGTTGGGAAAAATTCACCCCTCCACTTT | CASGVGKNSPLHF
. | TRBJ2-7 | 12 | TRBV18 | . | TGTGCCAGCTCACCACGACACTACGAGCAGTACTTC | CASSPRHYEQYF
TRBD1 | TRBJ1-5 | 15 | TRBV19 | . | TGTGCCAGTAGTATGTTGACAGGGAATTATCAGCCCCAGCATTTT | CASSMLTGNYQPQHF
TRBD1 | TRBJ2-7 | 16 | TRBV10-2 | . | TGCGCCAGCAGTGAAGTCGGGCAGGGGGCCCCCTACGAGCAGTACTTC | CASSEVGQGAPYEQYF
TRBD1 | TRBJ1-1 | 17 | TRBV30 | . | TGTGCCTGGAGCGCGAATTTTGGTGGGACAGGGTTCACTGAAGCTTTCTTT | CAWSANFGGTGFTEAFF
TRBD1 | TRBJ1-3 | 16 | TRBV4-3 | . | TGCGCCAGCAGCCAAGATCGAGGGGACAGGGGGGACACCATATATTTT | CASSQDRGDRGDTIYF
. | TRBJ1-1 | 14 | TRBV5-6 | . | TGTGCCAGCAGCTTCCAAGGGGTTAGCACTGAAGCTTTCTTT | CASSFQGVSTEAFF
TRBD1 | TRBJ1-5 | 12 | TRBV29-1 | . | TGCAGCCCAAGACAGGGGGGTCAGCCCCAGCATTTT | CSPRQGGQPQHF
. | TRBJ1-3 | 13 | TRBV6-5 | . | TGTGCCAGCAGTTACTTTACCGGAGACACCATATATTTT | CASSYFTGDTIYF
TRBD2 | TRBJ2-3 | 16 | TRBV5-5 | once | TGTGCCAGCAGCTTGAGTCTAGCGGGGGTCACAGATACGCAGTATTTT | CASSLSLAGVTDTQYF
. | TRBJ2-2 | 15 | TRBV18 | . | TGTGCCAGCTCACCGAGCGAACAATACACCGGGGAGCTGTTTTTT | CASSPSEQYTGELFF
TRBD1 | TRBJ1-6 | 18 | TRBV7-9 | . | TGTGCCAGCACCTCTACAGGGGGCCGGAGCTCCTATAATTCACCCCTCCACTTT | CASTSTGGRSSYNSPLHF
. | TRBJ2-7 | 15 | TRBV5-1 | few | TGCGCCAGCAGCTTGGGGCAGGGCTTCAATTACGAGCAGTACTTC | CASSLGQGFNYEQYF
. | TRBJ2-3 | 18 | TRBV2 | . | TGTGCCAGCAGTGAAGTTCGGGGTGGCGGCGCTAGCACAGATACGCAGTATTTT | CASSEVRGGGASTDTQYF
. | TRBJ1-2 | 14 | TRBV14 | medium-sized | TGTGCCAGCAGCCAAGTTCCAGGCGCCGGTGGCTACACCTTC | CASSQVPGAGGYTF
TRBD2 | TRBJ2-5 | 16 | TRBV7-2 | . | TGTGCCAGCAGCCTACCAGCGGGAGGAGGAGGAGAGACCCAGTACTTC | CASSLPAGGGGETQYF
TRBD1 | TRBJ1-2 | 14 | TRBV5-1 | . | TGCGCCAGCAGCCCGCTCGACAGGGTCAATGGCTACACCTTC | CASSPLDRVNGYTF
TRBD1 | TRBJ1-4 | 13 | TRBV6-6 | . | TGTGCCAGCAGCAATCCCGACAGGGGCGTGCTGTTTTTT | CASSNPDRGVLFF
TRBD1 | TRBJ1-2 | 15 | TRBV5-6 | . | TGTGCCAGCATCCAGTGGGACAGGGTAAACTATGGCTACACCTTC | CASIQWDRVNYGYTF
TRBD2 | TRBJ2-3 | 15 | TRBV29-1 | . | TGCAGCGTTGCAGCGGGGAGTGCTAGCACAGATACGCAGTATTTT | CSVAAGSASTDTQYF
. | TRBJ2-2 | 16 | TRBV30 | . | TGTGCCTGGAGTGTATTGGGGGGAAGGGGCACCGGGGAGCTGTTTTTT | CAWSVLGGRGTGELFF
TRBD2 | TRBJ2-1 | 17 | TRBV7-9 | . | TGTGCCAGCAGCTTAATTGGGGGGGACCCCTCCTACAATGAGCAGTTCTTC | CASSLIGGDPSYNEQFF
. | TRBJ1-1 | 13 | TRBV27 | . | TGTGCCAGCAGTTTGAGGGAGGATACTGAAGCTTTCTTT | CASSLREDTEAFF
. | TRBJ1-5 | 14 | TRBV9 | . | TGTGCCAGCAGCGTAGACGGAGCCAATCAGCCCCAGCATTTT | CASSVDGANQPQHF
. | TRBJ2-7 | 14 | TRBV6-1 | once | TGTGCCAGCAGTGAATTGAGACTAGGCTACGAGCAGTACTTC | CASSELRLGYEQYF
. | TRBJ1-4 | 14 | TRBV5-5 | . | TGTGCCAGCAGCTCCGGGATAGCAAATGAAAAACTGTTTTTT | CASSSGIANEKLFF
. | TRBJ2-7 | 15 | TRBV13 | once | TGTGCCAGCAGTTCAGGACAGCTGAGCTCCTACGAGCAGTACTTC | CASSSGQLSSYEQYF
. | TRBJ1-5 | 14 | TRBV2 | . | TGTGCCAGCAGGGTCGGAGGGGGCAATCAGCCCCAGCATTTT | CASRVGGGNQPQHF
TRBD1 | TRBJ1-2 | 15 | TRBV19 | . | TGTGCCAGCCGGGCTGGGACAGGACCTAACTATGGCTACACCTTC | CASRAGTGPNYGYTF